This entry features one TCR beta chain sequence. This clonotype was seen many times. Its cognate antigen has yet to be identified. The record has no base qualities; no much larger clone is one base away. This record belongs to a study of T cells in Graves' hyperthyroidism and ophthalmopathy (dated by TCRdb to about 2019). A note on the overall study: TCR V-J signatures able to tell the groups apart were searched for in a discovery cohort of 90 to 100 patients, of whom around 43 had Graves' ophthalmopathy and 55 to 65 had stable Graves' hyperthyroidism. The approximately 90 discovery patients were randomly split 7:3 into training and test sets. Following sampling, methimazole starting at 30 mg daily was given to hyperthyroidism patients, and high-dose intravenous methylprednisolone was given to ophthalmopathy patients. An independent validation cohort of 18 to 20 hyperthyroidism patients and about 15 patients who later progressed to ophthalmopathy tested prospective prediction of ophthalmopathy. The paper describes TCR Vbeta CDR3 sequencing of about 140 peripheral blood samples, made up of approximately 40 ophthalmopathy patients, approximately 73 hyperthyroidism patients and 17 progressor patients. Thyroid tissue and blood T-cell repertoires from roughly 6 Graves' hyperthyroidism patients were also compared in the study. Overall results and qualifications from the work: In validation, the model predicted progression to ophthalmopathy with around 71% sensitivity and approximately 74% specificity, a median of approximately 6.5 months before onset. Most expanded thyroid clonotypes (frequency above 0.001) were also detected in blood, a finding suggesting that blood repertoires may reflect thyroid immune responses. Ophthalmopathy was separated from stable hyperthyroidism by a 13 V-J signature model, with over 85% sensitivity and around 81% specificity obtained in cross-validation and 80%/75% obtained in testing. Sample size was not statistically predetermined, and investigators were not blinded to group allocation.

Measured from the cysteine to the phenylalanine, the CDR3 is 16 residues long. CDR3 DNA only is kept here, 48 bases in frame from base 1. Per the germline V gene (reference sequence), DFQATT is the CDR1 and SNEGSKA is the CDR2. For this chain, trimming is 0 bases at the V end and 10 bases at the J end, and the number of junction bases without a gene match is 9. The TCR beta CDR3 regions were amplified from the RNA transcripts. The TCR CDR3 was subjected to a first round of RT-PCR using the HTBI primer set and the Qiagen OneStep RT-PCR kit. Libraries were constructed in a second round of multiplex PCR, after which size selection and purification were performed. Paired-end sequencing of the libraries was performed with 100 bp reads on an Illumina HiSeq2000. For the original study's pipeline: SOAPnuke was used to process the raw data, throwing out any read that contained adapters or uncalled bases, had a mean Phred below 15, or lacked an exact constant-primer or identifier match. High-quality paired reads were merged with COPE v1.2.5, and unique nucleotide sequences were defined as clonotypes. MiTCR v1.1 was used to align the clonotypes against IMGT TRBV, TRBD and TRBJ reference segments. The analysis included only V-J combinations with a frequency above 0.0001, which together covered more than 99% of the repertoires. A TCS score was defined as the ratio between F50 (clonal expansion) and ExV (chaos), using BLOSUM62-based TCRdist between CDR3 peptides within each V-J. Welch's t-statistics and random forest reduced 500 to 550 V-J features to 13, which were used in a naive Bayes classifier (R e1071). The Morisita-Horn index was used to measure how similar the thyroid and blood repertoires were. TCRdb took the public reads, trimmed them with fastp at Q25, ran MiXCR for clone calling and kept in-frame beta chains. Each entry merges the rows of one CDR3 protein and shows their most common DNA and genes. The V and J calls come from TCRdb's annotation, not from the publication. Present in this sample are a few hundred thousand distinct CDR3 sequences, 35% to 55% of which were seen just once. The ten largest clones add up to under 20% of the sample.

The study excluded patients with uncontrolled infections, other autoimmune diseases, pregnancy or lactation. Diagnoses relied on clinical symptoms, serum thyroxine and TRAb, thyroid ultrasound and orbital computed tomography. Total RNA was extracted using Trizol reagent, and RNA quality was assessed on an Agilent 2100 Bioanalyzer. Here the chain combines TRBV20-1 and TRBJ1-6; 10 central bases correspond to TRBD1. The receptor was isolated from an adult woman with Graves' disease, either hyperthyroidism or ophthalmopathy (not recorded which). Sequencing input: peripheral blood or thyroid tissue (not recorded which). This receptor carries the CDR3 CSARDLTGGTRSPLHF. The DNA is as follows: TGCAGTGCTAGAGATTTGACAGGGGGCACAAGATCACCCCTCCACTTT.